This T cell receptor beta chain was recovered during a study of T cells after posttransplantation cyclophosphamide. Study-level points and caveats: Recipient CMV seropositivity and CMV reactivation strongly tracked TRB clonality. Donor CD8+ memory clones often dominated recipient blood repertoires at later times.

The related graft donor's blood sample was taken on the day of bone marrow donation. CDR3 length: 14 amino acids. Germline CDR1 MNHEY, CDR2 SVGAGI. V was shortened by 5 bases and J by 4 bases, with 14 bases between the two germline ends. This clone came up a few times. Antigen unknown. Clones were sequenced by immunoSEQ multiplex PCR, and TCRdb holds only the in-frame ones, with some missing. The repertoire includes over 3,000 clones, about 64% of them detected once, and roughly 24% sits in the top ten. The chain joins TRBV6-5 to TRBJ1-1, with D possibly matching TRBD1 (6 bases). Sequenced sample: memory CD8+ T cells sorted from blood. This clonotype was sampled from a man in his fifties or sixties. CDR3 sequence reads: CASSLGQGGTEAFF. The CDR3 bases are TGTGCCAGCAGTCTTGGCCAAGGGGGCACTGAAGCTTTCTTT.